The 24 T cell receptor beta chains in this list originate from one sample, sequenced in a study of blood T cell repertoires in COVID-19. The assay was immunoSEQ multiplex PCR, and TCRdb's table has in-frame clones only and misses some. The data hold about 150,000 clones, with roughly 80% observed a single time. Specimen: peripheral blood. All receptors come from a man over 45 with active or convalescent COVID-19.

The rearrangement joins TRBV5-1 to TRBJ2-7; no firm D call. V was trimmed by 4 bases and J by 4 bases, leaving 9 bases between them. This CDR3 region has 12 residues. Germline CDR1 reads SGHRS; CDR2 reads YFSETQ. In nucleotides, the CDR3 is TGCGCCAGCAGCCCCTCTATGTACGAGCAGTACTTC. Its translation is CASSPSMYEQYF.

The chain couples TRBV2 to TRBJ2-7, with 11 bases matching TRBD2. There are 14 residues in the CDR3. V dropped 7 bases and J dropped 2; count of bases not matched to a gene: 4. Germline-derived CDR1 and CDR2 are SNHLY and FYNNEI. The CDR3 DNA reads TGTGCCAGCATGGGGACTAGCGGAGCCTACGAGCAGTACTTC. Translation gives CASMGTSGAYEQYF.

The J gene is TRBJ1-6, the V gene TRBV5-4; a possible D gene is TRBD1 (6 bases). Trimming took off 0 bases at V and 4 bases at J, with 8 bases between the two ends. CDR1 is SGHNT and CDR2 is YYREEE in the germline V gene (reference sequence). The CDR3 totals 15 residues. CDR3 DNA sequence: TGTGCCAGCAGCTTGGGGACAGCGTATAATTCACCCCTCCACTTT. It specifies CASSLGTAYNSPLHF. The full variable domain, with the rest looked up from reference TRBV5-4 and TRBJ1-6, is ETGVTQSPTHLIKTRGQQVTLRCSSQSGHNTVSWYQQALGQGPQFIFQYYREEENGRGNFPPRFSGLQFPNYSSELNVNALELDDSALYLCASSLGTAYNSPLHFGNGTRLTVT.

The CDR3 coding sequence is TGCGCCAGCAGCGCGTCCGGGACACGGGAGACCCAGTACTTC. Amino acids: CASSASGTRETQYF. The J gene is TRBJ2-5, the V gene TRBV5-1; possibly TRBD1 for D (6 bases). The CDR3 consists of 14 residues. Germline CDR1 and CDR2: SGHRS and YFSETQ. Deletions cut 4 bases from V and 5 bases from J, with 15 bases between. Supplemented by reference TRBV5-1 and TRBJ2-5, the full variable domain reads KAGVTQTPRYLIKTRGQQVTLSCSPISGHRSVSWYQQTPGQGLQFLFEYFSETQRNKGNFPGRFSGRQFSNSRSEMNVSTLELGDSALYLCASSASGTRETQYFGPGTRLLVL.

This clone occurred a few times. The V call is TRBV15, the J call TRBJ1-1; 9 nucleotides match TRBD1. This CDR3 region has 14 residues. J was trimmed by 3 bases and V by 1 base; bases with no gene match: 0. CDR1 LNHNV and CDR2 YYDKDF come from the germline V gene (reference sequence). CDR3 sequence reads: CATSRGTGDTEAFF. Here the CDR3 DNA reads TGTGCCACCAGCAGAGGGACAGGGGACACTGAAGCTTTCTTT. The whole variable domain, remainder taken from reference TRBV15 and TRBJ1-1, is DAMVIQNPRYQVTQFGKPVTLSCSQTLNHNVMYWYQQKSSQAPKLLFHYYDKDFNNEADTPDNFQSRRPNTSFCFLDIRSPGLGDTAMYLCATSRGTGDTEAFFGQGTRLTVV.

The CDR3 here is CASSIGLAGGWNEQFF. For the CDR3, the DNA is TGTGCCAGTAGTATAGGACTAGCGGGAGGCTGGAATGAGCAGTTCTTC. This chain joins TRBV19 and TRBJ2-1; 13 bases fit TRBD2. This CDR3 is built from 16 residues. The junction had 4 bases not matched to a gene; V was cut back by 1 base and J by 7 bases. Germline CDR1 reads LNHDA; CDR2 reads SQIVND (reference sequence).

The CDR3, as DNA: TGTGCCAGCAGCCCCCGACAGGGTAACCCTGAAGCTTTCTTT. This translates into CASSPRQGNPEAFF. The chain links TRBV5-4 to TRBJ1-1; 7 bases are shared with TRBD1. This CDR3 contains 14 residues. Germline V CDR1 and CDR2: SGHNT, YYREEE (reference sequence). The ends lost 4 bases at V and 6 bases at J; junction bases unmatched: 9. Filled out from reference TRBV5-4 and TRBJ1-1, the complete variable domain reads ETGVTQSPTHLIKTRGQQVTLRCSSQSGHNTVSWYQQALGQGPQFIFQYYREEENGRGNFPPRFSGLQFPNYSSELNVNALELDDSALYLCASSPRQGNPEAFFGQGTRLTVV.

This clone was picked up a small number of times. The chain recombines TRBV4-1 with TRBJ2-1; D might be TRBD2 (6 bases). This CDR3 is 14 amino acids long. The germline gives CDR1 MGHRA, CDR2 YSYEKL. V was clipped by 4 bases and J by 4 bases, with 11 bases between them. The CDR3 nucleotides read TGCGCCAGCAGCCCGGGACTCCGATACAATGAGCAGTTCTTC. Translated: CASSPGLRYNEQFF.

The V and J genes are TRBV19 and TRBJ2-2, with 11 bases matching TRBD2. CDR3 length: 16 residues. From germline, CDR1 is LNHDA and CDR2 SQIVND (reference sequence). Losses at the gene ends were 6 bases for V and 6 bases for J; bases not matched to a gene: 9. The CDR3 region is CASSLTSGSWSGELFF. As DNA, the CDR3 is TGTGCCAGTAGCTTAACTAGCGGGAGTTGGTCCGGGGAGCTGTTTTTT.

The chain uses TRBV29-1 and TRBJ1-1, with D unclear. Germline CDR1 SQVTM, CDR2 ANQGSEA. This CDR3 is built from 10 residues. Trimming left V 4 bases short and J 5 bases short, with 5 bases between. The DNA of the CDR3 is TGCAGCGTTGGTGAGACTGAAGCTTTCTTT. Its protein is CSVGETEAFF.

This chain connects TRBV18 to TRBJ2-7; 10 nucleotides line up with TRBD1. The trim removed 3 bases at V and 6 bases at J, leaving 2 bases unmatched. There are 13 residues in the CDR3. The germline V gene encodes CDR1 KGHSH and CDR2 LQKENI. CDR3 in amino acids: CASSPGTGAEQYF. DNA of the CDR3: TGTGCCAGCTCACCCGGGACAGGGGCCGAGCAGTACTTC.

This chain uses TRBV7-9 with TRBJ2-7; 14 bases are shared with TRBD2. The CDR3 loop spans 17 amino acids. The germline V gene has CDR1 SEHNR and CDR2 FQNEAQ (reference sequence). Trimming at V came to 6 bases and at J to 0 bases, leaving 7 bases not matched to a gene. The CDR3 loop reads CASSFMGTSGSSYEQYF. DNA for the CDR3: TGTGCCAGCAGTTTCATGGGGACTAGCGGGAGCTCCTACGAGCAGTACTTC.

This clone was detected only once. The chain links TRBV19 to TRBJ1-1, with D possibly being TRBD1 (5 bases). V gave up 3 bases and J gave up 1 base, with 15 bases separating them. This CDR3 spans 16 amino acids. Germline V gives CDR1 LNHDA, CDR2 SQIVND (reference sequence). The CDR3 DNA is TGTGCCAGTAGTATTTTCGGGGGGATGGGGAACACTGAAGCTTTCTTT. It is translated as CASSIFGGMGNTEAFF.

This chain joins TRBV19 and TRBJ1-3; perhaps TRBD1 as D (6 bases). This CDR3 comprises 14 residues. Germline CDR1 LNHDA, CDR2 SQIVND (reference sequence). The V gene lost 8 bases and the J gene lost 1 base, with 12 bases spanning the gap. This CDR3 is CASRTGSSGNTIYF. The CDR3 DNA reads TGTGCCAGTCGCACAGGGAGTTCTGGAAACACCATATATTTT. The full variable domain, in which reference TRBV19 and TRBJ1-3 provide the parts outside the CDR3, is DGGITQSPKYLFRKEGQNVTLSCEQNLNHDAMYWYRQDPGQGLRLIYYSQIVNDFQKGDIAEGYSVSREKKESFPLTVTSAQKNPTAFYLCASRTGSSGNTIYFGEGSWLTVV.

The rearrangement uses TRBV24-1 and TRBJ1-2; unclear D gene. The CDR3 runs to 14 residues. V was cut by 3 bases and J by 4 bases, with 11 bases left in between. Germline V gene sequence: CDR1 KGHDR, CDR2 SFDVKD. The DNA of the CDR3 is TGTGCCACCAGTGATGCACGACACCTCTATGGCTACACCTTC. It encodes CATSDARHLYGYTF.

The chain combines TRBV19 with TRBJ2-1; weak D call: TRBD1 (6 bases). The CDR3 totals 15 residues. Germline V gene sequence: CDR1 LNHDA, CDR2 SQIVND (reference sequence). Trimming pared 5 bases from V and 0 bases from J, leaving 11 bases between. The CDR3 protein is CASSDTGSSYNEQFF. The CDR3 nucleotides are TGTGCCAGTAGTGACACAGGGAGCTCCTACAATGAGCAGTTCTTC.

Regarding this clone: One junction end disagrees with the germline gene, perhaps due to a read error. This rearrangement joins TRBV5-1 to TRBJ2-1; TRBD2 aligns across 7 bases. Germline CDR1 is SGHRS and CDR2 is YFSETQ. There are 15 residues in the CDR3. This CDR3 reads CASSLSSGSFNEQFF. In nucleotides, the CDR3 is TGCGCCAGCAGCTTGAGTAGCGGGTCCTTCAATGAGCAGTTCTTC. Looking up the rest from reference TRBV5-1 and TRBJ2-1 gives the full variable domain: KAGVTQTPRYLIKTRGQQVTLSCSPISGHRSVSWYQQTPGQGLQFLFEYFSETQRNKGNFPGRFSGRQFSNSRSEMNVSTLELGDSALYLCASSLSSGSFNEQFFGPGTRLTVL.

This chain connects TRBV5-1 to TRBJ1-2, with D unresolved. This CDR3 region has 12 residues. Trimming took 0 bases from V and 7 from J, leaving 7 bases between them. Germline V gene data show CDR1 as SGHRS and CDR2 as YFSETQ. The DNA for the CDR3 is TGCGCCAGCAGCTTGGCCGAGGGTGGCTACACCTTC. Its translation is CASSLAEGGYTF.

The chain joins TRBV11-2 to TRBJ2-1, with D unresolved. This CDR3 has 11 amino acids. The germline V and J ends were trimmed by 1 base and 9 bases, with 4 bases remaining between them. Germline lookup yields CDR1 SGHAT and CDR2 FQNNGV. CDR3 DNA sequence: TGTGCCAGCAGCTTAGGAGCTGAGCAGTTCTTC. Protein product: CASSLGAEQFF.

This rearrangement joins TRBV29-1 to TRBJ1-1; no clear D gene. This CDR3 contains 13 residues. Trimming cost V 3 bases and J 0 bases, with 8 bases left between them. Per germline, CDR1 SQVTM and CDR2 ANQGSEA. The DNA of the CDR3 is TGCAGCGTTGAGCCAGACATGAACACTGAAGCTTTCTTT. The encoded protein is CSVEPDMNTEAFF.

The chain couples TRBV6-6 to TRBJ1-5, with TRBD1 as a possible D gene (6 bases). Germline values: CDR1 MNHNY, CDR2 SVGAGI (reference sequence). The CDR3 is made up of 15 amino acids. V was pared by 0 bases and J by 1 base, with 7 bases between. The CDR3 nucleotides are TGTGCCAGCAGTTACTCGGACAGAAGCAATCAGCCCCAGCATTTT. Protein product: CASSYSDRSNQPQHF.

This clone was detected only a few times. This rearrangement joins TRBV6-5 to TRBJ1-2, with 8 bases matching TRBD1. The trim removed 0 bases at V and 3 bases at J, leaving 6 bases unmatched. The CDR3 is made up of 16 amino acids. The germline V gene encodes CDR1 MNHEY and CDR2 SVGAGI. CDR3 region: CASSYSGADRDYGYTF. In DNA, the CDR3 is TGTGCCAGCAGTTACTCGGGAGCGGACAGGGACTATGGCTACACCTTC.

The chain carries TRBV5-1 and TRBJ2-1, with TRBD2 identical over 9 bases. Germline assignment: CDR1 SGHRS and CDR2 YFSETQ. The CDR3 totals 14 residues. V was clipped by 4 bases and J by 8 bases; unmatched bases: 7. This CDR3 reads CASSGGLALHEQFF. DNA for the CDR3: TGCGCCAGCAGCGGGGGACTAGCTTTACATGAGCAGTTCTTC.

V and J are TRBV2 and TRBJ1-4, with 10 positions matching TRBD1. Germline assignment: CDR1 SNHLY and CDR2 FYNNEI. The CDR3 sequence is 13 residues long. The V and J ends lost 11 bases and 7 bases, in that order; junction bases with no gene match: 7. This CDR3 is CASYGTGVEKLFF. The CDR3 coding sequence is TGTGCCTCCTACGGGACAGGGGTTGAAAAACTGTTTTTT.